Shown below are 7 T cell receptor beta chains from a single sample sequenced in a study of CD8 T cells in Susac syndrome. Reverse transcription used about 0.5 to 1 ug RNA and random hexamers. One entry per CDR3 protein, called by TCRdb with MiXCR from the immunoSEQ multiplex PCR reads. The repertoire holds 300,000 or so distinct CDR3 sequences, 90% to 95% seen once, with over 0.065% in the top ten. The sequenced material came from CD4+ T cells from PBMCs. All receptors come from a human donor with multiple sclerosis.

J is TRBJ1-2 and V is TRBV20-1; D unclear. V was shortened by 4 bases and J by 6 bases, with 9 bases between the two germline ends. Germline CDR1 DFQATT, CDR2 SNEGSKA (reference sequence). The CDR3 runs to 11 residues. CDR3 protein: CSATGGDGYTF. CDR3 bases: TGCAGTGCTACGGGCGGCGATGGCTACACCTTC.

The CDR3 DNA is TGCAGTGCAGACAGAATAGCGGGAGGGCCGGGTGAGCAGTTCTTC. This gives the protein CSADRIAGGPGEQFF. The chain couples TRBV20-1 to TRBJ2-1; the match to TRBD2 covers 11 bases. J lost 9 bases, V lost 6 bases, and 13 bases had no gene match. The CDR3 is made up of 15 amino acids. CDR1 is DFQATT and CDR2 is SNEGSKA in the germline V gene (reference sequence).

The chain carries TRBV19 and TRBJ1-5; D is ambiguous. V was clipped by 2 bases and J by 6 bases, with 14 bases between them. The length of the CDR3 is 15 residues. The germline V gene has CDR1 LNHDA and CDR2 SQIVND (reference sequence). Here the CDR3 reads CASSITSESGQPQHF. Here the CDR3 DNA reads TGTGCCAGTAGTATAACGAGTGAGTCGGGTCAGCCCCAGCATTTT.

CDR3 protein: CASSPRATTDTQYF. The CDR3 DNA is TGTGCCAGCAGCCCGCGGGCCACTACAGATACGCAGTATTTT. The V call is TRBV7-2, the J call TRBJ2-3; possibly TRBD2 for D (5 bases). The CDR3 runs to 14 residues. V was cut by 5 bases and J by 3 bases, with 12 bases left in between. CDR1 and CDR2 from the germline V gene are SGHTA and FQGNSA.

V is TRBV30 and J is TRBJ2-4; possible D gene TRBD1, 5 bases. Germline V gives CDR1 GTSNPN, CDR2 SVGIG (reference sequence). V lost 4 bases to trimming and J lost 3 bases, with 10 bases between them. The CDR3 spans 13 residues. The CDR3 protein is CAWKGFGKNIQYF. In DNA, the CDR3 is TGTGCCTGGAAGGGGTTCGGCAAAAACATTCAGTACTTC.

The chain recombines TRBV30 with TRBJ2-2, with 9 bases aligning to TRBD1. V was clipped by 5 bases and J by 3 bases; unmatched bases: 4. CDR3 length: 14 residues. Germline values: CDR1 GTSNPN, CDR2 SVGIG (reference sequence). DNA for the CDR3: TGTGCCTGGGGGACAGGGTTGCACACCGGGGAGCTGTTTTTT. Protein sequence: CAWGTGLHTGELFF.

The J gene is TRBJ2-7, the V gene TRBV6-5, with 7 bases fitting TRBD1. The CDR3 consists of 17 residues. The V and J ends lost 0 bases and 0 bases, in that order; junction bases with no gene match: 8. The germline V gene has CDR1 MNHEY and CDR2 SVGAGI. The CDR3 bases are TGTGCCAGCAGTTACTCGGGACAGAGGGGGAGCTCCTACGAGCAGTACTTC. Protein: CASSYSGQRGSSYEQYF.